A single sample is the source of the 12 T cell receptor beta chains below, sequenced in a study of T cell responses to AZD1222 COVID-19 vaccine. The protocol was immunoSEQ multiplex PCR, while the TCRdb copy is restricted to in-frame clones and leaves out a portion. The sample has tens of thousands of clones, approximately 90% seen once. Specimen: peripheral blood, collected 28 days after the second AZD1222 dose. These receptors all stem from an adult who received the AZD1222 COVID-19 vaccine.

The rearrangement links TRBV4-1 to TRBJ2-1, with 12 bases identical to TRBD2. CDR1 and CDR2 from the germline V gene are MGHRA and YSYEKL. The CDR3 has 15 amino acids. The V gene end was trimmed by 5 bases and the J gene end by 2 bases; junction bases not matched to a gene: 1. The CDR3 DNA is TGCGCCAGCAGCGCTAGCGGGGGGGCCTACAATGAGCAGTTCTTC. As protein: CASSASGGAYNEQFF.

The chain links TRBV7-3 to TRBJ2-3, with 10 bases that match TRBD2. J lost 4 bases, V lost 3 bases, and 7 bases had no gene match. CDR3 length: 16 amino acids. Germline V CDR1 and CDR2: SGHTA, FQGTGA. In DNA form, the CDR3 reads TGTGCCAGCAGCTTCGATAGCGGGGGGTTGGCAGATACGCAGTATTTT. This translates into CASSFDSGGLADTQYF.

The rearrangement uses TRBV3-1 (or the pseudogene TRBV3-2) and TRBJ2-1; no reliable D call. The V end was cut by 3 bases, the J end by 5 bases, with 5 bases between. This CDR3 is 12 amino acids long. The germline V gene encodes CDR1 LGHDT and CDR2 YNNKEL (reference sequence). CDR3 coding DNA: TGTGCCAGCAGCCAGAGAAACAATGAGCAGTTCTTC. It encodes CASSQRNNEQFF.

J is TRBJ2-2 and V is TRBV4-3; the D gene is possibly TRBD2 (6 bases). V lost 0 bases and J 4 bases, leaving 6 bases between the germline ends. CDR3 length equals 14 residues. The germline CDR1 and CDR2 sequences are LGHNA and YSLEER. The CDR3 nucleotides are TGCGCCAGCAGCCAAGAGGGGGGCACCGGGGAGCTGTTTTTT. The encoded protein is CASSQEGGTGELFF.

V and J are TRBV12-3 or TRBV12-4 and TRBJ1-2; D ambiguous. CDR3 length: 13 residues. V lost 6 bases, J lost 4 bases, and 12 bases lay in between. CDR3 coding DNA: TGTGCCAGCAGGCCCAGCCTAACCTATGGCTACACCTTC. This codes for CASRPSLTYGYTF.

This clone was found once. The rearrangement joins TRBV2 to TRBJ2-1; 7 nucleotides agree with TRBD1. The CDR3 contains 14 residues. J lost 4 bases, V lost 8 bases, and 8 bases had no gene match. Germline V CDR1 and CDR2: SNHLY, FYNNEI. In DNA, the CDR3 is TGTGCCAGCGGAACAGGGGAGTGGTACAATGAGCAGTTCTTC. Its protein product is CASGTGEWYNEQFF. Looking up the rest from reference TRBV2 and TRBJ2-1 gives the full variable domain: EPEVTQTPSHQVTQMGQEVILRCVPISNHLYFYWYRQILGQKVEFLVSFYNNEISEKSEIFDDQFSVERPDGSNFTLKIRSTKLEDSAMYFCASGTGEWYNEQFFGPGTRLTVL.

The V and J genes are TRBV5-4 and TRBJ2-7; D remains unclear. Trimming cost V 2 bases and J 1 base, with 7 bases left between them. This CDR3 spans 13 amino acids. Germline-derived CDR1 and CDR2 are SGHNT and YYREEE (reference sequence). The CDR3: CASSLARSYEQYF. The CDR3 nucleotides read TGTGCCAGCAGCTTAGCCAGGTCCTACGAGCAGTACTTC.

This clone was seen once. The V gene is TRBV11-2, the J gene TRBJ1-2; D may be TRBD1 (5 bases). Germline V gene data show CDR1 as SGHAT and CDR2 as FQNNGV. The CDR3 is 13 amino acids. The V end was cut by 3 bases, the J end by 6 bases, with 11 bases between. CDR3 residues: CASSFGRVDGYTF. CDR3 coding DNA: TGTGCCAGCAGCTTCGGCAGGGTCGATGGCTACACCTTC. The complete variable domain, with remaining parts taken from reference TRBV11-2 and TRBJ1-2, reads EAGVAQSPRYKIIEKRQSVAFWCNPISGHATLYWYQQILGQGPKLLIQFQNNGVVDDSQLPKDRFSAERLKGVDSTLKIQPAKLEDSAVYLCASSFGRVDGYTFGSGTRLTVV.

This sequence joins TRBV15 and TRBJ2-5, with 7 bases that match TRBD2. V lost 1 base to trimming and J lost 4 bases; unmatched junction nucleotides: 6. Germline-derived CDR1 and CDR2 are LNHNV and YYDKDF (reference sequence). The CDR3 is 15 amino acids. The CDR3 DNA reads TGTGCCACCAGCAGAGGGGGAGGGGCGGGAGAGACCCAGTACTTC. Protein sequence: CATSRGGGAGETQYF.

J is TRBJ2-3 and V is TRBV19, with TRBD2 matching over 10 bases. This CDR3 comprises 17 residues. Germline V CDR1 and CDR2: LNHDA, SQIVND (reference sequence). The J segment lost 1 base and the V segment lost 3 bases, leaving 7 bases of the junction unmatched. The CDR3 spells CASSISGTSGGTDTQYF. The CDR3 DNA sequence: TGTGCCAGTAGTATTTCCGGAACTAGCGGGGGCACAGATACGCAGTATTTT.

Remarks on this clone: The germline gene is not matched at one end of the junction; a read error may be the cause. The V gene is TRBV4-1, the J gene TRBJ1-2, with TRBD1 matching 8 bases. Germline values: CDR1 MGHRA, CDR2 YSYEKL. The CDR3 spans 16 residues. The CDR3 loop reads CASSQVIVIGQGQGNF. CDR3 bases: TGCGCCAGCAGCCAAGTTATCGTCATCGGACAGGGCCAAGGAAACTTC.

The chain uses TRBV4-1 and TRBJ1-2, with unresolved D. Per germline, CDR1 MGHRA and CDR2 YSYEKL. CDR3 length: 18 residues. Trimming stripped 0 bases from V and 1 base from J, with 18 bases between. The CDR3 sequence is CASSQDIFRGGLNYGYTF. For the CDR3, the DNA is TGCGCCAGCAGCCAAGATATTTTTCGGGGAGGACTTAACTATGGCTACACCTTC.